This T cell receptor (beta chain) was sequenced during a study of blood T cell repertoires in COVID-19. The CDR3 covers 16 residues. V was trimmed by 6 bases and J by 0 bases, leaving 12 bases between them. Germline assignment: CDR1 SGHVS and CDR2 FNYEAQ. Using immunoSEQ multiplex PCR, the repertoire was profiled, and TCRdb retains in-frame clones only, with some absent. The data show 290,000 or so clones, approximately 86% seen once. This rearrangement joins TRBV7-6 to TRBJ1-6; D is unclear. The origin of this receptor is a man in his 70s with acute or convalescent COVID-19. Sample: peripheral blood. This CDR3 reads CASRRTESSYNSPLHF. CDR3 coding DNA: TGTGCCAGCAGACGGACTGAGAGCTCCTATAATTCACCCCTCCACTTT.